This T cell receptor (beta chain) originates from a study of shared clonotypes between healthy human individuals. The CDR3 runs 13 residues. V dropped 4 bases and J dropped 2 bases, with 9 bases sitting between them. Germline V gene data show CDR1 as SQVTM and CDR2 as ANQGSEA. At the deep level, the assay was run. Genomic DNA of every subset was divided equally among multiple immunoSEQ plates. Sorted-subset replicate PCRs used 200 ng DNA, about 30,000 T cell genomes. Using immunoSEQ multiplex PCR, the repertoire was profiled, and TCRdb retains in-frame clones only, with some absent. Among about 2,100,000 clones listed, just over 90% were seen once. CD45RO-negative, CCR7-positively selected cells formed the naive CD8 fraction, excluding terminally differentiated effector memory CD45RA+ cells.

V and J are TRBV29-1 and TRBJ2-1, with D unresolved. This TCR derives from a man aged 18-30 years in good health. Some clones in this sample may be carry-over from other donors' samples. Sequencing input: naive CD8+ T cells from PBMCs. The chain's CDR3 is CSVGTKTYNEQFF. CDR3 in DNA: TGCAGCGTTGGAACTAAAACCTACAATGAGCAGTTCTTC.